One sample yielded the 8 T cell receptor beta chains listed below, sequenced in a study of glioma-infiltrating T cells after dendritic cell vaccination. Clones were sequenced by immunoSEQ multiplex PCR, and TCRdb holds only the in-frame ones, with some missing. The sample contains tens of thousands of clones, roughly 82% of which appear only once. The sequencing here drew on blood, taken before dendritic cell vaccination. Receptor source: a human donor with glioblastoma.

The chain recombines TRBV5-1 with TRBJ2-5; TRBD2 matches at 7 bases. V gave up 5 bases and J gave up 10 bases; unmatched junction bases: 14. The CDR3 spans 14 residues. Germline V lookup: CDR1 SGHRS, CDR2 YFSETQ. CDR3 residues: CASRGPDPSGDQYF. CDR3 nucleotide sequence: TGCGCCAGCAGAGGTCCAGACCCGAGCGGGGACCAGTACTTC.

This clone was found a few times. The chain combines TRBV5-4 with TRBJ1-4; D uncertain. CDR3 length: 13 amino acids. Germline V gives CDR1 SGHNT, CDR2 YYREEE (reference sequence). V dropped 2 bases and J dropped 10 bases, with 12 bases sitting between them. DNA for the CDR3: TGTGCCAGCAGCTTAGGAGGGAACGGAAAACTGTTTTTT. Its protein product is CASSLGGNGKLFF.

The CDR3 DNA reads TGTGCCAGTAGTATAGATCTATCGGGGAGGGCGGTCCGGGATACGCAGTATTTT. As protein: CASSIDLSGRAVRDTQYF. The chain links TRBV19 to TRBJ2-3; 7 bases map to TRBD2. CDR3 length: 18 residues. CDR1 is LNHDA and CDR2 is SQIVND in the germline V gene (reference sequence). Trimming at V came to 0 bases and at J to 6 bases, leaving 15 bases not matched to a gene.

V and J are TRBV6-1 and TRBJ1-5, with a weak D call TRBD1 (6 bases). The CDR3 extends over 15 amino acids. V gave up 7 bases and J gave up 1 base, with 14 bases separating them. The V gene's germline CDR1 is MNHNS and CDR2 SASEGT. As DNA, the CDR3 is TGTGCCAGCATTTCCGCGCAGGGGAGCAATCAGCCCCAGCATTTT. Its translation is CASISAQGSNQPQHF.

The chain uses TRBV6-1 and TRBJ2-2; 15 bases align to TRBD2. Germline lookup yields CDR1 MNHNS and CDR2 SASEGT. The length of the CDR3 is 15 residues. The V gene end was trimmed by 6 bases and the J gene end by 7 bases; junction bases not matched to a gene: 3. The CDR3 sequence is CASRGTSGGIGELFF. The CDR3 region has the DNA TGTGCCAGCAGAGGGACTAGCGGGGGGATCGGGGAGCTGTTTTTT.

The chain joins TRBV15 to TRBJ2-1; a possible D gene is TRBD1 (5 bases). CDR3 length equals 14 residues. CDR1 LNHNV and CDR2 YYDKDF come from the germline V gene (reference sequence). The V gene lost 1 base and the J gene lost 5 bases, with 9 bases spanning the gap. CDR3 region: CATSRAAGNNEQFF. The CDR3 DNA is TGTGCCACCAGCAGAGCGGCAGGGAACAATGAGCAGTTCTTC.

This clone came up once. The chain joins TRBV5-4 to TRBJ2-2, with TRBD1 identical over 7 bases. Trimming removed 1 base from V and 6 bases from J; junction bases left unmatched: 3. This CDR3 is 14 amino acids long. Germline V gene data show CDR1 as SGHNT and CDR2 as YYREEE (reference sequence). The CDR3 DNA is TGTGCCAGCAGCTTGCTCGGACAGGCCGGGGAGCTGTTTTTT. Encoded protein: CASSLLGQAGELFF.

Here the CDR3 reads CASSEGRGLGANVLTF. The CDR3 nucleotides read TGTGCCAGCAGTGAAGGGAGGGGTCTAGGGGCCAACGTCCTGACTTTC. The rearrangement joins TRBV6-1 to TRBJ2-6; tentatively, D is TRBD2 (6 bases). Per the germline V gene, CDR1 is MNHNS and CDR2 is SASEGT. Trimming took off 1 base at V and 4 bases at J, with 11 bases between the two ends. There are 16 residues in the CDR3.